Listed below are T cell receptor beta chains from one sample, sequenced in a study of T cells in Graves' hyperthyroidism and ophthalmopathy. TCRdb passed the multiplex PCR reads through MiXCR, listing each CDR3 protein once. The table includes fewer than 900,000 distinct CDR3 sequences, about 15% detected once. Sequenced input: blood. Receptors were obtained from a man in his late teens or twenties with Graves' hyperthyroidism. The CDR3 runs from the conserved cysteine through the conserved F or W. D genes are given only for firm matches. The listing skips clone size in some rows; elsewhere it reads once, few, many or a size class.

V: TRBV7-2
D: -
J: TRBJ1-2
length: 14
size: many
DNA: TGTGCCAGCAGCTTTACCGACGGCTCCGATGGCTACACCTTC
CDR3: CASSFTDGSDGYTF

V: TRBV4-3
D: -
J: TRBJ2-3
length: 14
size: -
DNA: TGCGCCAGCAGCCAGGCCCTAAGCACAGATACGCAGTATTTT
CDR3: CASSQALSTDTQYF

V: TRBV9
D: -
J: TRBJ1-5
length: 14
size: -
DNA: TGTACCAGCAGCTCCACAGAGGGCAATCAGCCCCAGCATTTT
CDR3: CTSSSTEGNQPQHF

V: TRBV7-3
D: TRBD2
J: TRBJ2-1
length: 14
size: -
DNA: TGTGCCAGCAGCCCCGGACTAGCGGGGGAAGAGCAGTTCTTC
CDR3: CASSPGLAGEEQFF

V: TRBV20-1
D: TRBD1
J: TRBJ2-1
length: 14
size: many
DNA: TGCAGTGCAGCGGACAGGGGCCCCTACAATGAGCAGTTCTTC
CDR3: CSAADRGPYNEQFF

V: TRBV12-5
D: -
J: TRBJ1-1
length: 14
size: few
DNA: TGTGCTAGTGCCTTGGCAGGGCCGAACACTGAAGCTTTCTTT
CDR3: CASALAGPNTEAFF

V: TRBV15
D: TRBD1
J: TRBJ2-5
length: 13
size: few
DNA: TGTGCCACGAAGACAGGGTCGAAAGAGACCCAGTACTTC
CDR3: CATKTGSKETQYF

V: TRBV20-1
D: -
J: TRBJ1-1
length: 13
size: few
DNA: TGCCGCTGCCTGGGGGTCATGAACACTGAAGCTTTCTTT
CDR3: CRCLGVMNTEAFF

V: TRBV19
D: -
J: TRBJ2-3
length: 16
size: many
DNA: TGTGCCAGTAGTAGGTGGGGACGCCAATCCACAGATACGCAGTATTTT
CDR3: CASSRWGRQSTDTQYF

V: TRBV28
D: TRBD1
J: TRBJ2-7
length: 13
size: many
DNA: TGTGCCAGCACCCCCGACAGGGTACACGAGCAGTACTTC
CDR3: CASTPDRVHEQYF

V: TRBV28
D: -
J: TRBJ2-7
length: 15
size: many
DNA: TGTGCCAGCCGCATACCCCCGCCCCCTCTCTACGAGCAGTACTTC
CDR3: CASRIPPPPLYEQYF

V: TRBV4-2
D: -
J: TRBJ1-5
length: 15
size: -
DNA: TGTGCCAGCAGCCAAGTTGACAGTCACAATCAGCCCCAGCATTTT
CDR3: CASSQVDSHNQPQHF

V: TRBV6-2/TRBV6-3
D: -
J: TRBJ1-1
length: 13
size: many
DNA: TGTGCCAGCAGCAACCTTCCGGCGCCGGGGGCTTTCTTT
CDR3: CASSNLPAPGAFF

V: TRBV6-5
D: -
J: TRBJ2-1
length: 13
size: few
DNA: TGTGCCAGCAGTTACTTACGGGGAAACCAGCAGTTCTTC
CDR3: CASSYLRGNQQFF

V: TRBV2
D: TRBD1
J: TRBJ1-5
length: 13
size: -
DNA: TGTGCCAGCAGTGGTCCAGGGGGACAGCCCCAGCATTTT
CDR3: CASSGPGGQPQHF

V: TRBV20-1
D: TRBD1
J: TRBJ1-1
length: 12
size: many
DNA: TGCAGTGCTCCCCAAGGGACAGGTGAAGCTTTCTTT
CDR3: CSAPQGTGEAFF

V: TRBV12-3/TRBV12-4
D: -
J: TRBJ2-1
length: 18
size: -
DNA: TGTGCCAGCAGTTCCTACCCCAGGGGCGCGGGAGAATACGGTGAGCAGTTCTTC
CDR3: CASSSYPRGAGEYGEQFF

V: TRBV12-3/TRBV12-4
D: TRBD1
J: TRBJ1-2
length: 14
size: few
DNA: TGTGCCAGCAGCCGCTCGGGACAGAACTATGGCTACACCTTC
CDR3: CASSRSGQNYGYTF

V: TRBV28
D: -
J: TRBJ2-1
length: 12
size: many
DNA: TGTGCCAGCAGTGCACTTTACAATGAGCAGTTCTTC
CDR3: CASSALYNEQFF

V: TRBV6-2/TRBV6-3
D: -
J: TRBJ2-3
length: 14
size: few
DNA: TGTGCCAGCGTCTGGGCCCACCGAACAGATACGCAGTATTTT
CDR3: CASVWAHRTDTQYF

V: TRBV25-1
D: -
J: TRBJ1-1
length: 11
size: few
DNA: TGTGCCAGCAGGAATGGACCTGAAGCTTTCTTT
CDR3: CASRNGPEAFF

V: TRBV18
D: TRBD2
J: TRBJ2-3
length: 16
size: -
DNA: TGTGCCAGCTCACCCCCGACTAGCGGGAGTTCAGATACGCAGTATTTT
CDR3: CASSPPTSGSSDTQYF

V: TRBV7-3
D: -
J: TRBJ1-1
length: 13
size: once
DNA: TGTGCCAGCAGCTTATCCGGGAACATTGAAGCTTTCTTT
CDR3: CASSLSGNIEAFF

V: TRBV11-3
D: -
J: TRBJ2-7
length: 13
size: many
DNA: TGTGCCAGCAGCTTATTTCCGGGCTACGAGCAGTACTTC
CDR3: CASSLFPGYEQYF

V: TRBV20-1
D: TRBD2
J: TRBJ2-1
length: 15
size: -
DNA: TGCAGTGCTAGACGAGCGGGAGGGTCTCACAATGAGCAGTTCTTC
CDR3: CSARRAGGSHNEQFF

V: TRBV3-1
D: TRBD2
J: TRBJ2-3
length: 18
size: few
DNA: TGTGCCAGCAGCCAAGATTGGGCTAGCGGGAGAAGCACAGATACGCAGTATTTT
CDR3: CASSQDWASGRSTDTQYF

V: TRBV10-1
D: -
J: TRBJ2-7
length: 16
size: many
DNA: TGCGCCAGCAGTGAGTCGTCGACCGGGCCCTCCTACGAGCAGTACTTC
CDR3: CASSESSTGPSYEQYF

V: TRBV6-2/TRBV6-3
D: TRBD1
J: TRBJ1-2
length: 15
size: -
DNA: TGTGCCAGCAGTTACTTACGGGACAGGGGCTATGGCTACACCTTC
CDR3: CASSYLRDRGYGYTF

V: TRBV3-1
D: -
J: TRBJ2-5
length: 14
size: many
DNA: TGTGCCAGCAGCCAACAGGGAGTGGGGGAGACCCAGTACTTC
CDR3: CASSQQGVGETQYF

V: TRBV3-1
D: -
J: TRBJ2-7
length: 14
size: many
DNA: TGTGCCAGCAGCCAAGACGGCCTCCTGGGGGAGCAGTACTTC
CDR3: CASSQDGLLGEQYF

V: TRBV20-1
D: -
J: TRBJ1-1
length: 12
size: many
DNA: TGCAGTGCTTACGACAAGAACACTGAAGCTTTCTTT
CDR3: CSAYDKNTEAFF

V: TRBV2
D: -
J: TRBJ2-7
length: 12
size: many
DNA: TGTGCCAGCACCGGACGAGGCTACGAGCAGTACTTC
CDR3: CASTGRGYEQYF

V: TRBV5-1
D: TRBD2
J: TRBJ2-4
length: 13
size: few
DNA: TGCGCCAGCAGCTCGGCGGGAGCCAACATTCAGTACTTC
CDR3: CASSSAGANIQYF

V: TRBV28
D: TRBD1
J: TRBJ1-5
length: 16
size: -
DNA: TGTGCCAGCAGTTTACGGACAGGGTATAGCAATCAGCCCCAGCATTTT
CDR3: CASSLRTGYSNQPQHF

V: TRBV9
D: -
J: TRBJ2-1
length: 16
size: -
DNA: TGTGCCAGCAGCGTAGATGTAGGGGGTGCCGCCAATGAGCAGTTCTTC
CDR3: CASSVDVGGAANEQFF

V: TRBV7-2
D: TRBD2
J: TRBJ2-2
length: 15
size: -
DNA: TGTGCCAGCAGCTTCCTAGCGGGGACTTCAACGAGGCTGTTTTTT
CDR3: CASSFLAGTSTRLFF

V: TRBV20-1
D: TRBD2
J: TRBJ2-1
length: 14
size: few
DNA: TGCAGTGCTATCCTAGCGGGAGCAGCGGGAGAGCAGTTCTTC
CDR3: CSAILAGAAGEQFF

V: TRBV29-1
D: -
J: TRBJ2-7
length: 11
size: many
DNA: TGCAGTGGCGGGGACACTAGCGAGCAGTACTTC
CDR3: CSGGDTSEQYF

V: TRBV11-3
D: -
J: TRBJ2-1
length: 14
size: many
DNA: TGTGCCAGCAGCTTAGGTCTACAGCGCCAAGAGCAGTTCTTC
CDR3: CASSLGLQRQEQFF

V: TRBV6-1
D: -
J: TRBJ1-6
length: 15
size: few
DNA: TGTGCCAGCAGTCCGGACTCCCCGGGGAATTCACCCCTCCACTTT
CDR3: CASSPDSPGNSPLHF

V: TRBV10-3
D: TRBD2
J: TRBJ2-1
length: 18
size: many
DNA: TGTGCCATCAGTGATCCGGGACTAGCGGGAGAATCCTACAATGAGCAGTTCTTC
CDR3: CAISDPGLAGESYNEQFF

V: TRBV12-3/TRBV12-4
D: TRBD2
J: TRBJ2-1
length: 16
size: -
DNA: TGTGCCAGCCGCCCAACGGGACTAGCGGGAGGAAATGAGCAGTTCTTC
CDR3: CASRPTGLAGGNEQFF

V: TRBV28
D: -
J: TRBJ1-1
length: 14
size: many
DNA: TGTGCCAGCAGGAAGACAGGAATGAACACTGAAGCTTTCTTT
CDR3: CASRKTGMNTEAFF

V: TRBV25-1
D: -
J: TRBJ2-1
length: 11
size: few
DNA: TGTGCCAGCAGTGAAGGGGGCTGGGAGTTCTTC
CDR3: CASSEGGWEFF

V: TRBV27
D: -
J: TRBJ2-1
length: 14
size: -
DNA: TGTGCCAGCAGTTTTAATACCAGGGGCAGTGAGCAGTTCTTC
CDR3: CASSFNTRGSEQFF

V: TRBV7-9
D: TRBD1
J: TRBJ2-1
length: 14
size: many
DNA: TGTGCCAGCAGCTTCGGACAGGGTAGGGATGAGCAGTTCTTC
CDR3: CASSFGQGRDEQFF

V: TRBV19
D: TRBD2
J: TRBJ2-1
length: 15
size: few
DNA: TGTGCCAGTGGATCCGTCCTAGCGGGAGCTCATGAGCAGTTCTTC
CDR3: CASGSVLAGAHEQFF

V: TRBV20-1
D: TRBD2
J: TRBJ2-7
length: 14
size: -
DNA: TGCAGTGCTAGAGAGCTAGCGGGAGAGTACGAGCAGTACTTC
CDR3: CSARELAGEYEQYF